The entry that follows covers one T cell receptor beta chain sequence. The sample belongs to a study of blood T cell repertoires in COVID-19. About the research overall: Samples of COVID-19 (acute and convalescent) were obtained from the United States, Italy and Spain. T cells, B-cell-depleted T cells, or PBMCs supplied cDNA or gDNA.

The V segment lost 0 bases and the J segment 5 bases; nucleotides outside the gene matches: 7. The CDR3 is 15 residues long. Germline lookup yields CDR1 SGDLS and CDR2 YYNGEE. Per the authors' pipeline: Cell counts per sample came from amplifying reference gene primers. Produced via immunoSEQ multiplex PCR; TCRdb's table is partial and in-frame only. D and trimming come from the DNA, and the V and J calls and clone size come from that table. The sample records 240,000 or so clones, approximately 90% being singletons. V gene TRBV9 combines with J gene TRBJ1-1; TRBD1 matches at 7 bases. Sequencing was carried out using peripheral blood. The receptor comes from a woman aged 40 to 49 who had recovered from COVID-19. CDR3 amino acids: CASSVGPARGTEAFF. The CDR3 region has the DNA TGTGCCAGCAGCGTAGGCCCCGCCAGGGGGACTGAAGCTTTCTTT.